This entry is about one T cell receptor beta chain. Per the authors' pipeline: Reference gene primer amplification gave nucleated cell count estimates. The assay was immunoSEQ multiplex PCR, and TCRdb's table has in-frame clones only and misses some. The V and J calls and clone size come from that table; D and trimming were worked out from the DNA. The sample shows 300,000 or so clones, roughly nine tenths of them seen only once. The sample belongs to a study of blood T cell repertoires in COVID-19. Whole-study context: PBMCs, B-cell-depleted T cells, or T cells were the source of the cDNA or gDNA that made up the material.

The clonotype comes from a woman aged 25 to 39 with COVID-19, enrolled during active disease. The sequencing input was peripheral blood.

The CDR3 spells CATSDLKSSAGGTGELFF. The CDR3 nucleotides are TGTGCCACCAGTGATTTGAAAAGCTCGGCAGGAGGGACCGGGGAGCTGTTTTTT. The V and J genes are TRBV24-1 and TRBJ2-2; possible D gene TRBD2, 6 bases. V was trimmed by 0 bases and J by 5 bases, leaving 18 bases between them. Germline CDR1 and CDR2: KGHDR and SFDVKD. The CDR3 loop spans 18 amino acids.